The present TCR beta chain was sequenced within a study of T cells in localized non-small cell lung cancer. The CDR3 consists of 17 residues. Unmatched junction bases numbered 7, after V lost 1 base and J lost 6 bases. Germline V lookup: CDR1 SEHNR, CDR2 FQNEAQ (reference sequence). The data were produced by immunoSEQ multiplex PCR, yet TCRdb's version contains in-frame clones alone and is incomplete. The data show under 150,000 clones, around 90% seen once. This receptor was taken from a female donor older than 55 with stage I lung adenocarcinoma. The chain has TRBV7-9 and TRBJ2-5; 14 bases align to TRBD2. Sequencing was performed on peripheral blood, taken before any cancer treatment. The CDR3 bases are TGTGCCAGCAGCTTAGAGGGCGGGACTAGCGGGAGTCAGACCCAGTACTTC. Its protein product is CASSLEGGTSGSQTQYF.